Shown below are 13 T cell receptor beta chains from a single sample sequenced in a study of vaccination and CD4 T cells after COVID-19. No antigens are known for them. The Oncomine TCR Beta short-read assay was applied to DNA of cultured CD4+ T cells. TCRdb re-analysed the PCR reads in MiXCR, keeping a single row per CDR3 protein. The repertoire holds fewer than 20,000 distinct CDR3 sequences, roughly 40% seen once, with about 17% in the top ten. The time point is: late sampling 161 to 241 days after vaccination in a few convalescent patients. Treatment specified: roughly 11-day PBMC culture with coronavirus spike peptide pools or control peptides (ViraFEST assay). Source: CD4+ T cells from blood, cultured in vitro, taken about 7 months after SARS-CoV-2 vaccination. Source of these receptors: a human donor who had recovered from COVID-19.

This chain links TRBV2 with TRBJ2-3, with D perhaps given as TRBD1 or TRBD2 (6 bases each). The CDR3 has 13 amino acids. The germline CDR1 and CDR2 sequences are SNHLY and FYNNEI. Deletions cut 0 bases from V and 6 bases from J, with 7 bases between. The CDR3 sequence: CASSEAGGDTQYF. As DNA, the CDR3 is TGTGCCAGCAGTGAAGCCGGGGGCGATACGCAGTATTTT.

This clonotype was recorded a few times. The chain is built from TRBV5-4 and TRBJ1-2; 8 bases are a match to TRBD1. CDR1 SGHNT and CDR2 YYREEE come from the germline V gene (reference sequence). The CDR3 extends over 14 amino acids. V lost 3 bases and J lost 3; bases outside the gene matches: 4. The chain's CDR3 is CASSWATGDYGYTF. The DNA for the CDR3 is TGTGCCAGCAGCTGGGCGACAGGGGACTATGGCTACACCTTC. Supplemented by reference TRBV5-4 and TRBJ1-2, the full variable domain reads ETGVTQSPTHLIKTRGQQVTLRCSSQSGHNTVSWYQQALGQGPQFIFQYYREEENGRGNFPPRFSGLQFPNYSSELNVNALELDDSALYLCASSWATGDYGYTFGSGTRLTVV.

This clonotype has a handful of counts. The rearrangement links TRBV20-1 to TRBJ1-5; D is possibly TRBD1 (5 bases). There are 14 residues in the CDR3. The germline V gene has CDR1 DFQATT and CDR2 SNEGSKA (reference sequence). V was shortened by 0 bases and J by 3 bases, with 9 bases between the two germline ends. DNA for the CDR3: TGCAGTGCTAGAGAAAGGGGTGACAATCAGCCCCAGCATTTT. It encodes CSARERGDNQPQHF.

This chain links TRBV5-4 with TRBJ1-2; possibly TRBD1 for D (5 bases). The germline V gene has CDR1 SGHNT and CDR2 YYREEE (reference sequence). This CDR3 region has 13 residues. V lost 2 bases, J lost 8 bases, and 13 bases lay in between. The CDR3 loop is CASSFSGLGGYTF. The CDR3 DNA reads TGTGCCAGCAGCTTTTCAGGGTTGGGGGGCTACACCTTC. The variable domain in full, completed from reference TRBV5-4 and TRBJ1-2, reads ETGVTQSPTHLIKTRGQQVTLRCSSQSGHNTVSWYQQALGQGPQFIFQYYREEENGRGNFPPRFSGLQFPNYSSELNVNALELDDSALYLCASSFSGLGGYTFGSGTRLTVV.

This clonotype was observed a handful of times. This chain connects TRBV21-1 to TRBJ1-6; TRBD1, the table's D call, was not compared with the DNA. TRBV21-1 is a pseudogene locus. The length of the CDR3 is 16 residues. CDR3 sequence reads: CASSKGAGQEDSPLHF. DNA of the CDR3: TGTGCCAGCAGCAAAGGTGCCGGACAGGAGGATTCACCCCTCCACTTT.

The chain couples TRBV27 to TRBJ2-2; 8 bases fit TRBD1. This CDR3 comprises 15 residues. Trimming took 3 bases from V and 8 from J; bases not matched to a gene: 8. Germline values: CDR1 MNHEY, CDR2 SMNVEV (reference sequence). The CDR3 protein is CASSFDRGAYGELFF. As DNA, the CDR3 is TGTGCCAGCAGTTTCGACAGGGGAGCGTATGGGGAGCTGTTTTTT.

For the CDR3, the DNA is TGTGCCAGCAGCTTAACGGGGTACCAGGGAAATGAGCAGTTCTTC. Amino acids: CASSLTGYQGNEQFF. This chain links TRBV28 with TRBJ2-1, with D perhaps being TRBD1 or TRBD2 (5 bases each). V was cut by 6 bases and J by 7 bases, with 19 bases left in between. The CDR3 totals 15 residues. Germline V lookup: CDR1 MDHEN, CDR2 SYDVKM. The full variable domain, rest sourced from reference TRBV28 and TRBJ2-1, is DVKVTQSSRYLVKRTGEKVFLECVQDMDHENMFWYRQDPGLGLRLIYFSYDVKMKEKGDIPEGYSVSREKKERFSLILESASTNQTSMYLCASSLTGYQGNEQFFGPGTRLTVL.

This sequence joins TRBV5-3 and TRBJ2-1; D tentatively fits TRBD1 or TRBD2 (8 bases each). The closer fit of TRBJ2-5 to the DNA end suggests the J call may be wrong. TRBV5-3 is an open reading frame whose function is uncertain. CDR3 size: 16 residues. Written as DNA, the CDR3 is TGTGCCAGAAGCTTTCGACAGGGGACTAGTCAAGAGACCCAGTACTTC. It yields the protein CARSFRQGTSQETQYF.

In its sample, this clonotype was seen a few times. The V and J genes are TRBV6-1 and TRBJ2-7; no clear D gene. Trimming removed 2 bases at V and 2 bases at J, with 7 bases between. The CDR3 is made up of 13 amino acids. From germline, CDR1 is MNHNS and CDR2 SASEGT. CDR3 nucleotide sequence: TGTGCCAGCAGTGAATCGGGTCCCTACGAGCAGTACTTC. This translates into CASSESGPYEQYF.

This clonotype was counted between two and nine times. V gene TRBV20-1 combines with J gene TRBJ1-2; D not certain. Trimming shortened V by 1 base and J by 8 bases, and 14 bases separated the two germline ends. CDR1 is DFQATT, CDR2 SNEGSKA, per germline (reference sequence). The CDR3 is 13 amino acids. CDR3 in amino acids: CSARALRDWGYTF. CDR3 bases: TGCAGTGCTAGAGCCCTTAGAGACTGGGGCTACACCTTC.

The rearrangement uses TRBV2 and TRBJ2-3; 9 bases map to TRBD2. CDR1 and CDR2 (germline): SNHLY, FYNNEI. The CDR3 runs 15 residues. With 6 bases clipped from V and 7 bases from J, the junction kept 11 bases outside the gene matches. CDR3 protein: CASRMGSGGPHTQYF. The DNA for the CDR3 is TGTGCCAGCAGAATGGGGAGCGGGGGGCCGCATACGCAGTATTTT.

CDR3 loop: CASSPGTKLYEQYF. The CDR3 DNA reads as TGTGCCAGCAGCCCCGGGACTAAACTCTACGAGCAGTACTTC. This sequence joins TRBV7-2 and TRBJ2-7; 7 bases match TRBD2. CDR3 length equals 14 residues. The ends lost 5 bases at V and 3 bases at J; junction bases unmatched: 7. In germline, CDR1 is SGHTA, CDR2 FQGNSA.

The CDR3 DNA follows: TGCAGTGCTCGGAGAGAAGGGGGGCCGGCTAATGAAAAACTGTTTTTT. Protein: CSARREGGPANEKLFF. V gene TRBV20-1 combines with J gene TRBJ1-4; tentatively, D is TRBD1 (6 bases). Germline V gene sequence: CDR1 DFQATT, CDR2 SNEGSKA (reference sequence). V dropped 5 bases and J dropped 3 bases, with 19 bases sitting between them. CDR3 length: 16 residues.